A selection of T cell receptor beta chains follows, all from one sample in a study of CD8 T cells in ankylosing spondylitis. In TCRdb, the 5' RACE reads were re-called with MiXCR into one record per CDR3 protein. The sample holds about 540,000 distinct CDR3 sequences, approximately 11% seen once. Material for sequencing was blood, either unsorted or a sorted T cell fraction (not recorded which). These receptor sequences come from a male donor with ankylosing spondylitis. The CDR3 runs from the conserved cysteine through the conserved F or W. Each record gives: D gene, J gene, CDR3 length, V gene, clone size, CDR3 protein, CDR3 DNA. A D gene is named only where the DNA matches it firmly. Clone size is shown for a subset of rows, as once, few, many or a class of expanded clone.

d_gene: NA
j_gene: TRBJ2-7
len: 16
v_gene: TRBV7-6
abundance: few
CDR3aa: CASSRSPIGQLLSAVF
CDR3nt: TGTGCCAGCAGCCGTTCCCCAATCGGACAGCTTTTATCGGCGGTGTTC

d_gene: NA
j_gene: TRBJ2-3
len: 14
v_gene: TRBV14
abundance: few
CDR3aa: CASSQVRTAGTQYF
CDR3nt: TGTGCCAGCAGCCAAGTTCGGACAGCGGGTACGCAGTATTTT

d_gene: NA
j_gene: TRBJ1-1
len: 14
v_gene: TRBV7-2
abundance: many
CDR3aa: CASSLGGKVPEAFF
CDR3nt: TGTGCCAGCAGCTTAGGGGGAAAAGTCCCTGAAGCTTTCTTT

d_gene: NA
j_gene: TRBJ2-5
len: 11
v_gene: TRBV20-1
abundance: few
CDR3aa: CCAGRQETQYF
CDR3nt: TGCTGTGCCGGGCGGCAAGAGACCCAGTACTTC

d_gene: TRBD1
j_gene: TRBJ2-1
len: 13
v_gene: TRBV20-1
abundance: few
CDR3aa: CSARQGAPDEQFF
CDR3nt: TGCAGTGCTCGACAGGGGGCTCCGGATGAGCAGTTCTTC

d_gene: TRBD1
j_gene: TRBJ1-2
len: 19
v_gene: TRBV10-2
abundance: NA
CDR3aa: CASSESLADRTGSNYGYTF
CDR3nt: TGCGCCAGCAGTGAGTCGTTGGCCGACCGGACAGGGTCTAACTATGGCTACACCTTC

d_gene: NA
j_gene: TRBJ2-1
len: 15
v_gene: TRBV12-3/TRBV12-4
abundance: many
CDR3aa: CASSLRVLSYNEQFF
CDR3nt: TGTGCCAGCAGTTTAAGGGTTCTCTCCTACAATGAGCAGTTCTTC

d_gene: NA
j_gene: TRBJ1-4
len: 14
v_gene: TRBV7-9
abundance: few
CDR3aa: CASSYNIRGEKLFF
CDR3nt: TGTGCCAGCAGCTATAACATCCGTGGCGAAAAACTGTTTTTT

d_gene: TRBD2
j_gene: TRBJ2-1
len: 13
v_gene: TRBV20-1
abundance: NA
CDR3aa: CSARASGYNEQFF
CDR3nt: TGCAGTGCTAGAGCTAGCGGCTACAATGAGCAGTTCTTC

d_gene: NA
j_gene: TRBJ1-5
len: 13
v_gene: TRBV6-6
abundance: NA
CDR3aa: CASSYDGSYTQHF
CDR3nt: TGTGCCAGCAGTTACGACGGGAGTTATACCCAGCATTTT

d_gene: TRBD1
j_gene: TRBJ2-2
len: 14
v_gene: TRBV5-1
abundance: NA
CDR3aa: CASSGGQGPGELFF
CDR3nt: TGCGCCAGCAGCGGGGGACAGGGGCCCGGGGAGCTGTTTTTT

d_gene: TRBD1
j_gene: TRBJ2-5
len: 15
v_gene: TRBV5-1
abundance: few
CDR3aa: CASSLGDRFQETQYF
CDR3nt: TGCGCCAGCAGCTTGGGGGACAGGTTTCAAGAGACCCAGTACTTC

d_gene: NA
j_gene: TRBJ1-5
len: 14
v_gene: TRBV19
abundance: NA
CDR3aa: CASKRQGRNQPQHF
CDR3nt: TGTGCCAGTAAGCGCCAGGGACGCAATCAGCCCCAGCATTTT